The clone carrying this TCR beta chain was detected only once. The data are from a study of blood T cell repertoires in COVID-19. Across the whole study: Donors in the United States, Italy and Spain gave samples during acute or convalescent COVID-19.

Per the original methods: Estimates of nucleated cell counts were drawn from the amplification of reference gene primers. Method: immunoSEQ multiplex PCR; TCRdb's copy keeps in-frame clones and lacks some. That table gives V, J and clone size, and the DNA gave D and trimming. This repertoire shows approximately 46,000 clones, more than 80% found once; its top ten account for around 6.4%. This TCR was sampled from a man aged 65 to 79 with active COVID-19. The sequencing input was peripheral blood.

The CDR3 nucleotides are TGCGCCAGCAGCTTGGGGGCCGACACCGGGGAGCTGTTTTTT. Residues: CASSLGADTGELFF. V is TRBV5-1 and J is TRBJ2-2; no clear D. The CDR3 contains 14 residues. The germline V gene has CDR1 SGHRS and CDR2 YFSETQ. The V end lost 0 bases, the J end lost 3 bases, and 6 bases lay between the germline ends.